These 12 T cell receptor beta chains share one sample of origin, sequenced in a study of blood T cell repertoires in COVID-19. Sequencing was performed with immunoSEQ multiplex PCR; in TCRdb, only in-frame clones are kept and a portion is missing. Among some 200,000 clones, around four fifths were seen once, and the ten largest hold under 0.95%. The sequenced sample consisted of peripheral blood. The source of these receptors is a man aged 55 to 70 with COVID-19, enrolled during active disease.

The chain is built from TRBV5-1 and TRBJ1-4; D might be TRBD1 (6 bases). Trimming pared 1 base from V and 9 bases from J, leaving 16 bases between. Per germline, CDR1 SGHRS and CDR2 YFSETQ. The CDR3 totals 15 residues. The CDR3 nucleotides are TGCGCCAGCAGCTTGTATGGGGGCGATAACAAAAAACTGTTTTTT. Translation gives CASSLYGGDNKKLFF. Filled out from reference TRBV5-1 and TRBJ1-4, the complete variable domain reads KAGVTQTPRYLIKTRGQQVTLSCSPISGHRSVSWYQQTPGQGLQFLFEYFSETQRNKGNFPGRFSGRQFSNSRSEMNVSTLELGDSALYLCASSLYGGDNKKLFFGSGTQLSVL.

The genes are TRBV6-1 and TRBJ2-7; D gene unclear. The CDR3 runs 14 residues. In germline, CDR1 is MNHNS, CDR2 SASEGT. V shed 0 bases and J shed 2 bases, with 8 bases lying between them. The CDR3: CASSEAERAYEQYF. CDR3 nucleotides: TGTGCCAGCAGTGAAGCGGAGAGAGCCTACGAGCAGTACTTC.

The rearrangement uses TRBV7-2 and TRBJ2-5, with D possibly TRBD1 on 6 matching bases. The V gene's germline CDR1 is SGHTA and CDR2 FQGNSA. The CDR3 contains 15 residues. The V end was cut by 2 bases, the J end by 1 base, with 11 bases between. CDR3 amino acids: CASSLNQGPQETQYF. CDR3 DNA: TGTGCCAGCAGCTTAAACCAGGGGCCCCAAGAGACCCAGTACTTC.

The chain joins TRBV18 to TRBJ2-2, with D maybe TRBD1 (5 bases). The CDR3 has 15 amino acids. V gave up 6 bases and J gave up 0 bases, with 11 bases separating them. The germline V gene encodes CDR1 KGHSH and CDR2 LQKENI. The DNA of the CDR3 is TGTGCCAGCTCGCAGACAGTGTCGAACACCGGGGAGCTGTTTTTT. Protein product: CASSQTVSNTGELFF.

The chain is built from TRBV3-1 (or the pseudogene TRBV3-2) and TRBJ1-6; 8 bases agree with TRBD1. Germline V CDR1 and CDR2: LGHDT, YNNKEL (reference sequence). The CDR3 has 14 residues. V trimming: 5 bases; J trimming: 6 bases; junction bases outside the gene matches: 3. CDR3 protein: CASSSQGGNSPLHF. For the CDR3, the DNA is TGTGCCAGCAGCTCACAGGGGGGTAATTCACCCCTCCACTTT.

The J gene is TRBJ1-5, the V gene TRBV6-6; D gene uncertain. CDR3 length: 13 residues. Trimming removed 8 bases from V and 0 bases from J, with 8 bases in between. Looked up from germline, CDR1 is MNHNY and CDR2 is SVGAGI (reference sequence). CDR3 region: CASVPSSNQPQHF. The CDR3 region has the DNA TGTGCCAGCGTCCCCAGTAGCAATCAGCCCCAGCATTTT.

The rearrangement links TRBV28 to TRBJ1-1, with D uncertain. From germline, CDR1 is MDHEN and CDR2 SYDVKM. This CDR3 spans 14 amino acids. The germline V and J ends were trimmed by 5 bases and 0 bases, with 10 bases remaining between them. The CDR3 sequence is CASSRRGMNTEAFF. The CDR3 DNA sequence: TGTGCCAGCAGTCGCCGGGGTATGAACACTGAAGCTTTCTTT. Variable domain in full (rest from reference TRBV28 and TRBJ1-1): DVKVTQSSRYLVKRTGEKVFLECVQDMDHENMFWYRQDPGLGLRLIYFSYDVKMKEKGDIPEGYSVSREKKERFSLILESASTNQTSMYLCASSRRGMNTEAFFGQGTRLTVV.

V usage is TRBV27 and J usage is TRBJ2-7, with 11 bases lining up with TRBD2. V was clipped by 3 bases and J by 7 bases; unmatched bases: 11. Germline CDR1 MNHEY, CDR2 SMNVEV (reference sequence). CDR3 length: 16 residues. CDR3 sequence reads: CASSFSTSGRRGEQYF. CDR3 nucleotides: TGTGCCAGCAGTTTTTCCACTAGCGGGAGAAGAGGGGAGCAGTACTTC.

The rearrangement links TRBV6-5 to TRBJ2-7; TRBD2 agrees at 11 bases. V was pared by 6 bases and J by 0 bases, with 4 bases of the junction left unmatched. The germline V gene has CDR1 MNHEY and CDR2 SVGAGI. The CDR3 sequence is 15 residues long. The CDR3 sequence: CASRLTSGVSYEQYF. CDR3 in DNA: TGTGCCAGCAGATTGACTAGCGGGGTCTCCTACGAGCAGTACTTC.

Only a few counts were recorded for this clone. V usage is TRBV14 and J usage is TRBJ1-3; no firm D call. The ends were cut back, 4 bases at V and 4 bases at J, with 5 bases in the middle. The germline V gene encodes CDR1 SGHDN and CDR2 FVKESK. The length of the CDR3 is 12 residues. CDR3 protein: CASSLSGNTIYF. For the CDR3, the DNA is TGTGCCAGCAGCCTAAGCGGAAACACCATATATTTT.

This rearrangement joins TRBV7-9 to TRBJ2-3, with 11 bases identical to TRBD1. The CDR3 extends over 19 amino acids. V was clipped by 1 base and J by 1 base; unmatched bases: 10. Germline V gives CDR1 SEHNR, CDR2 FQNEAQ (reference sequence). The chain's CDR3 is CASSLELGQGGRGTDTQYF. In nucleotides, the CDR3 is TGTGCCAGCAGCTTAGAGTTGGGACAGGGGGGCCGGGGCACAGATACGCAGTATTTT. The full variable domain, rest sourced from reference TRBV7-9 and TRBJ2-3, is DTGVSQNPRHKITKRGQNVTFRCDPISEHNRLYWYRQTLGQGPEFLTYFQNEAQLEKSRLLSDRFSAERPKGSFSTLEIQRTEQGDSAMYLCASSLELGQGGRGTDTQYFGPGTRLTVL.

This chain connects TRBV19 to TRBJ1-2, with TRBD1 matching over 8 bases. CDR3 length: 15 amino acids. V was clipped by 6 bases and J by 4 bases; unmatched bases: 10. From germline, CDR1 is LNHDA and CDR2 SQIVND (reference sequence). DNA of the CDR3: TGTGCCAGTAGACTCGACAGGGGATCAATCTATGGCTACACCTTC. This gives the protein CASRLDRGSIYGYTF.